This T cell receptor beta chain was obtained from a study of blood T cell repertoires in COVID-19. In the study overall: COVID-19 samples, acute and convalescent, were from the United States, Italy and Spain. PBMCs, B-cell-depleted T cells, or T cells provided the cDNA or gDNA that made up the material.

Authors' methods: Amplification of reference gene primers was used by the study to estimate nucleated cell counts. The repertoire was sequenced with immunoSEQ multiplex PCR; TCRdb's copy has only in-frame clones and lacks some. V and J calls and clone size are copied from that table; D and trimming were computed from the DNA. The sample holds 150,000 to 160,000 clones, roughly 80% seen once. Germline CDR1 reads MNHEY; CDR2 reads SVGAGI. Trimming pared 10 bases from V and 7 bases from J, leaving 20 bases between. The CDR3 loop spans 14 amino acids. The rearrangement links TRBV6-5 to TRBJ1-3; D not resolved. This receptor was obtained from a woman aged 60-70 years with acute or convalescent COVID-19. The sequenced material came from peripheral blood. In DNA form, the CDR3 reads TGTGCCATCTCCGCTGGGTTGAGAGGTAACACCATATATTTT. This translates into CAISAGLRGNTIYF.